This T cell receptor (beta chain) appears in the sequencing data of a study of glioma-infiltrating T cells after dendritic cell vaccination. Study details: At biweekly intervals, patients got three intradermal dendritic cell vaccine injections.

The primer mix had 60 V beta and 13 J beta primers. Some clones are missing from TCRdb's copy, which holds only in-frame ones; the method was immunoSEQ multiplex PCR. This sample has around 67,000 clones, with 81% found just once. The CDR3 is 18 amino acids. Unmatched junction bases numbered 6, after V lost 0 bases and J lost 0 bases. The germline V gene encodes CDR1 LNHNV and CDR2 YYDKDF (reference sequence). The V and J genes are TRBV15 and TRBJ2-1, with TRBD2 matching over 9 bases. The source was blood, collected before dendritic cell vaccination. This clonotype originated in a human donor with glioblastoma. The CDR3 nucleotides are TGTGCCACCAGCAGAGATAGTAGCGGGGGTGTCTCCTACAATGAGCAGTTCTTC. Its translation: CATSRDSSGGVSYNEQFF.